This T cell receptor beta chain appears in the sequencing data of a study of shared clonotypes between healthy human individuals. Findings and caveats of the study: The study found roughly 5.3% of naive CD4 clonotypes shared across four donors.

The table came from immunoSEQ multiplex PCR; TCRdb's copy has only in-frame clones and leaves some out. This sample has around 2.1 million clones, with 93% found just once. Trimming cost V 0 bases and J 1 base, with 15 bases left between them. This CDR3 spans 17 amino acids. Germline CDR1 is LNHNV and CDR2 is YYDKDF (reference sequence). This clone has a single count. Its antigen remains unidentified. Terminally differentiated effector memory CD45RA+ cells were left out of the naive CD8 fraction, which was CD45RO-negative and positively selected for CCR7. V usage is TRBV15 and J usage is TRBJ2-5; no reliable D call. The sequencing sample was made of naive CD8+ T cells from PBMCs. This sequence was found in a man between 18 and 35 years old in good health. Some clones in this sample may be carry-over from other donors' samples. For the CDR3, the DNA is TGTGCCACCAGCAGAGATCGTGAAAGTGACATCCAAGAGACCCAGTACTTC. This gives the protein CATSRDRESDIQETQYF.